This T cell receptor (beta chain) was recorded in a study of cytomegalovirus exposure and HLA in healthy donors. PCR involved 60 Vbeta and 13 Jbeta primers. Using immunoSEQ multiplex PCR, the repertoire was profiled, and TCRdb retains in-frame clones only, with some absent. The table shows approximately 150,000 clones, with 68% occurring only once. V shed 4 bases and J 0 bases; nucleotides not matched to a gene: 7. This CDR3 has 18 residues. Germline values: CDR1 MNHEY, CDR2 SMNVEV (reference sequence). The TCR originated in a man aged 50 or older in good health and CMV-seronegative. The chain combines TRBV27 with TRBJ2-3; 13 bases agree with TRBD2. The specimen sequenced was PBMCs. CDR3 residues: CASSSRTSGGLSTDTQYF. CDR3 nucleotides: TGTGCCAGCAGTTCACGGACTAGCGGGGGACTTAGCACAGATACGCAGTATTTT.